Listed here is a single TCR beta chain. The data originate from a study of T cells in Graves' hyperthyroidism and ophthalmopathy. The CDR3 totals 15 residues. Per germline, CDR1 MGHRA and CDR2 YSYEKL. The ends were cut back, 5 bases at V and 4 bases at J, with 17 bases in the middle. The investigators amplified TCR beta CDR3 regions from RNA transcripts. An initial round of RT-PCR targeting the TCR CDR3 relied on the HTBI primer set. One entry per CDR3 protein results from TCRdb running MiXCR on the multiplex PCR reads. This sample yields around 350,000 distinct CDR3 sequences, of which over 15% are seen a single time; about 3.5% belongs to the top ten. Uncontrolled infection, other autoimmune disease, pregnancy or lactation excluded patients.

The receptor comes from a woman between 18 and 30 years old with Graves' hyperthyroidism. This chain links TRBV4-1 with TRBJ1-2; possible D gene TRBD1, 5 bases. Sequenced material: blood. The CDR3 loop is CASSKGRHETYGYTF. The CDR3 DNA reads as TGCGCCAGCAGCAAGGGGAGACATGAGACCTATGGCTACACCTTC.